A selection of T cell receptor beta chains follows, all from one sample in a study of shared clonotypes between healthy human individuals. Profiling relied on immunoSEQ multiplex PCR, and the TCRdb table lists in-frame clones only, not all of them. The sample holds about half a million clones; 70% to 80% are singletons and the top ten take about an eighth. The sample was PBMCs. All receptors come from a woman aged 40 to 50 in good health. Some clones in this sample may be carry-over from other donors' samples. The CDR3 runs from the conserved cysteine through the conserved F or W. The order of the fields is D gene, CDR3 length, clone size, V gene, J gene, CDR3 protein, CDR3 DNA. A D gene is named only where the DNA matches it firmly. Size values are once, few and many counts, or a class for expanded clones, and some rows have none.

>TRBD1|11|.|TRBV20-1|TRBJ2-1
CSARRGLGRFF
TGCAGTGCTAGGAGGGGGCTAGGACGGTTCTTC
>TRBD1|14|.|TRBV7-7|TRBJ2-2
CASSLKGGSGELFF
TGTGCTAGCAGCTTAAAAGGGGGCTCCGGGGAGCTGTTTTTT
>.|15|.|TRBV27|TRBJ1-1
CASSLDFRGNTEAFF
TGTGCCAGCAGCCTAGATTTCAGGGGGAACACTGAAGCTTTCTTT
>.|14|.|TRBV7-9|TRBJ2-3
CASSFRERPDTQYF
TGTGCCAGCAGCTTCAGGGAGCGGCCAGATACGCAGTATTTT
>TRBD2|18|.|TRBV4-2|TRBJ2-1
CASSPSWLAGVSYNEQFF
TGTGCCAGCTCCCCGTCCTGGCTAGCGGGGGTCTCCTACAATGAGCAGTTCTTC
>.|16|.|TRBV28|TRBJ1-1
CASSLSPRQIRPQAFF
TGTGCCAGCAGTTTATCCCCTCGACAAATTCGGCCCCAAGCTTTCTTT
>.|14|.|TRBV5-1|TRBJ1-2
CASSFGLEGGGYTF
TGCGCCAGCAGCTTCGGGCTAGAAGGTGGTGGCTACACCTTC
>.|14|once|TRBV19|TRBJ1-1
CASSTGSLSTEAFF
TGTGCCAGTAGTACAGGGAGCTTAAGCACTGAAGCTTTCTTT
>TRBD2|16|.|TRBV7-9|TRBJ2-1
CASSVVASGAHNEQFF
TGTGCCAGCAGCGTGGTGGCTAGCGGGGCCCACAATGAGCAGTTCTTC
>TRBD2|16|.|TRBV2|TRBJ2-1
CASAPGTSGVYNEQFF
TGTGCCAGCGCACCTGGGACTAGCGGAGTTTACAATGAGCAGTTCTTC
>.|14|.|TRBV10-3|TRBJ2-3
CAISEQARADTQYF
TGTGCCATCAGTGAGCAGGCTCGGGCAGATACGCAGTATTTT
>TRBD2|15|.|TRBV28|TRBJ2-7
CASRPHSGSYYEQYF
TGTGCCAGCAGGCCCCATAGCGGGAGTTACTACGAGCAGTACTTC
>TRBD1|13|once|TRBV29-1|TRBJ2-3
CSGSQGGGDTQYF
TGCAGCGGCTCACAGGGGGGAGGAGATACGCAGTATTTT
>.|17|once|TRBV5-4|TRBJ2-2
CASTKVGGRLGTGELFF
TGTGCCAGCACTAAAGTGGGAGGCCGGCTTGGCACCGGGGAGCTGTTTTTT
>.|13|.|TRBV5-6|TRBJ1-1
CASSLTGGTEAFF
TGTGCCAGCAGCTTGACAGGCGGCACTGAAGCTTTCTTT
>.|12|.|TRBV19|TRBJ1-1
CASSIEGSEAFF
TGTGCCAGTAGTATAGAAGGGTCTGAAGCTTTCTTT
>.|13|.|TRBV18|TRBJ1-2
CASSPGGPYGYTF
TGTGCCAGCTCACCCGGAGGGCCCTATGGCTACACCTTC
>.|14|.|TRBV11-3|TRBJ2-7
CASSLGGSDPEQYF
TGTGCCAGCAGCTTAGGAGGGTCAGACCCCGAGCAGTACTTC
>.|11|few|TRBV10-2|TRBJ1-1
CASRIRGEAFF
TGCGCCAGCAGGATACGGGGTGAAGCTTTCTTT
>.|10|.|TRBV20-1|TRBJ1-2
CSATENGYTF
TGCAGTGCTACAGAAAATGGCTACACCTTC
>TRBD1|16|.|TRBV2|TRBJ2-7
CASRLPRTGETYEQYF
TGTGCCAGCAGGTTACCCCGGACAGGGGAAACCTACGAGCAGTACTTC
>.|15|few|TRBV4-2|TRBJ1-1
CASSQEFLAVTEAFF
TGTGCCAGCAGCCAAGAGTTCCTAGCGGTGACTGAAGCTTTCTTT
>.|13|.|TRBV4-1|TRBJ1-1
CASSQTSGTEAFF
TGCGCCAGCAGCCAAACCTCCGGGACTGAAGCTTTCTTT
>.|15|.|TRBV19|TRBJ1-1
CASSDRGRGPTEAFF
TGTGCCAGCTCCGACCGGGGACGGGGGCCCACTGAAGCTTTCTTT
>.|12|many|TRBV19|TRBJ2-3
CASSSPGQGLYF
TGTGCCAGTAGTTCGCCGGGCCAAGGCTTGTATTTT
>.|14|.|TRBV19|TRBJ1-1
CASSTLSSRAEAFF
TGTGCCAGTAGTACCTTAAGTTCGCGGGCTGAAGCTTTCTTT
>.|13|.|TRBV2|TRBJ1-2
CASSEQGNYGYTF
TGTGCCAGCAGTGAACAAGGAAACTATGGTTACACCTTC
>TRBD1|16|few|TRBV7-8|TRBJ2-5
CASSLAAGGAGETQYF
TGTGCCAGCAGCTTAGCTGCAGGGGGCGCGGGGGAGACCCAGTACTTC
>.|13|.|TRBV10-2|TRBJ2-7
CASSESGGYEQYF
TGCGCCAGCAGTGAGTCGGGGGGCTACGAGCAGTACTTC
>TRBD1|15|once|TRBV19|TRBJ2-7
CASTATGTERHEQYF
TGTGCCAGTACCGCAACCGGGACAGAGAGGCACGAGCAGTACTTC
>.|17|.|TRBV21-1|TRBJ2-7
CASSKVKGKGATYEQYF
TGTGCCAGCAGCAAAGTTAAGGGGAAGGGGGCTACCTACGAGCAGTACTTC
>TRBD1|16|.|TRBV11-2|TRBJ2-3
CASSTQRGARRDREGF
TGTGCCAGCAGCACCCAAAGGGGGGCGAGGAGGGACAGGGAGGGTTTT
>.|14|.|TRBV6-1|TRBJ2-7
CASSEQAGSYEQYF
TGTGCCAGCAGTGAACAGGCAGGGTCCTACGAGCAGTACTTC
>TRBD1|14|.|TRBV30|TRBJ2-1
CAWKETGQLNEQFF
TGTGCCTGGAAGGAGACGGGACAGCTCAATGAGCAGTTCTTC
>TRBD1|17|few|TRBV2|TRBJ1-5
CASRRTGDYYSNQPQHF
TGTGCCAGCAGGAGGACAGGCGACTATTATAGCAATCAGCCCCAGCATTTT